One sample yielded the 2 T cell receptor beta chains listed below, sequenced in a study of blood T cell repertoires in COVID-19 (dated by TCRdb to the early 2020s). Libraries were prepared through the immunoSEQ multiplex PCR assay. TCRdb limited this immuneACCESS table to in-frame rearrangements with V and J called. A share of clones is missing; checked studies link under half to unresolved V genes, and the rest is unexplained. A total of tens of thousands of clones appear in this sample, around 75% of them only once. The ten largest clones add up to 55% to 65% of the sample. Specimen: peripheral blood. These receptors all come from a woman over 75 with acute or convalescent COVID-19.

The CDR3 loop is CATEQLDRGYWSYGYTF. The CDR3, as DNA: TGTGCCACCGAGCAACTGGACAGGGGATATTGGTCTTATGGCTACACCTTC. The gene calls are TRBV15 and TRBJ1-2, with 9 bases matching TRBD1. The germline CDR1 and CDR2 sequences are LNHNV and YYDKDF (reference sequence). This CDR3 comprises 17 residues. V gave up 8 bases and J gave up 5 bases; unmatched junction bases: 18.

This clone is a singleton in its sample. The chain uses TRBV11-3 and TRBJ2-5; TRBD2 matches at 8 bases. CDR3 size: 14 residues. After removal of 5 bases from V and 5 bases from J, the junction contained 7 bases not matched to a gene. CDR1 and CDR2 (germline): SGHNT, YENEEA. The CDR3 sequence: CASSPTTSAETQYF. The CDR3 DNA sequence: TGTGCCAGCAGCCCGACGACTAGCGCCGAGACCCAGTACTTC. Together with reference TRBV11-3 and TRBJ2-5, the CDR3 gives the full variable domain: EAGVVQSPRYKIIEKKQPVAFWCNPISGHNTLYWYLQNLGQGPELLIRYENEEAVDDSQLPKDRFSAERLKGVDSTLKIQPAELGDSAVYLCASSPTTSAETQYFGPGTRLLVL.